This TCR beta chain is from a study of blood T cell repertoires in COVID-19 (dated by TCRdb to the early 2020s). Study-wide context: Collaborator samples came from the United States, Italy and Spain and covered acute and convalescent phases of COVID-19. The prospective study material was composed of cDNA or gDNA derived from T cells, B-cell-depleted T cells, or PBMCs. Deeply sampled blood TCRbeta repertoires from subjects exposed to, actively infected with, or recovered from COVID-19 were included in the dataset. The repertoires were made available in a free public database intended to serve as a resource for research on the immune response to SARS-CoV-2. The samples were drawn from two sources: the first 160 participants of the ongoing ImmuneRACE study, and 1,200 or so subjects contributed by 6 global collaborators. The sample metadata nearly always contained a de-identified subject ID, COVID-19 status, age in years and sex. Where available, HLA class I and class II types were taken from metadata supplied by the sample provider and were not determined by assay-based typing.

Comment on this clone: Its antigen remains undetermined. Base quality data are lacking; no much larger clone is found one base away.

TCRbeta CDR3 regions were amplified from genomic DNA using the immunoSEQ Assay, a bias-controlled multiplex PCR. Per the authors' processing: Nucleated cell counts per sample were estimated from amplification of reference gene primers within the assay. To quantify the absolute abundance of each unique TCRbeta CDR3 rearrangement, sequence reads were collapsed and filtered. For each sample, productive Simpson clonality was calculated by taking the square root of Simpson's diversity index across productive rearrangements. This is the immuneACCESS table as TCRdb keeps it, with only in-frame sequences that have V and J called. A part of the clones is gone; compared with another copy, unresolved V genes explain less than half, and the rest is unexplained. V and J calls and clone size are those listed in that table; D and trimming were worked out from the DNA. The sample yields roughly 250,000 clones; around 80% were counted once. The ten largest clones take up about 4% of the sample.

Broader findings and caveats from the paper: The amount of clinical and demographic metadata varied by source and participant and was provided uncurated.

The junction shows trimming of 4 bases on V and 10 bases on J, plus 10 bases between the germline ends. Measured from the cysteine to the phenylalanine, the CDR3 is 11 residues long. Left in the record is the CDR3 DNA by itself, 33 bases read in frame from the first base. From the germline V gene (reference sequence), CDR1 is LNHDA and CDR2 is SQIVND. Each collaborating institution followed its own protocols to collect whole blood in K2EDTA tubes. Collaborator samples were shipped for TCRbeta analysis as frozen whole blood, isolated PBMCs, or DNA extracted from either sample type. Rearrangement joined TRBV19 to TRBJ1-1; the D gene cannot be resolved reliably. Sequences were obtained from peripheral blood. The receptor was derived from a woman aged 35 to 49 with active or convalescent COVID-19. CDR3 loop: CASSRGSRAFF. The DNA sequence is TGTGCCAGTAGTAGAGGGTCGCGAGCTTTCTTT.